The present entry profiles one T cell receptor beta chain with its context. A single record per CDR3 protein comes from TCRdb applying MiXCR to the 5' RACE reads. Of approximately 170,000 distinct CDR3 sequences listed, 11% are singletons. The entry originates in a study of T cells after yellow fever vaccination. Study context: In the case of low-cell-number fractions, SMART-Seq v4 Ultra Low Input was used for preparation.

The source of this sequence is a man in his late teens or twenties who received the YFV17D yellow fever vaccine. This sample comprised CD8+ T cells sorted from PBMCs, obtained 15 days after the yellow fever booster vaccination.

The CDR3 nucleotides are TGTGCCAGCAGCCATCCGACTCCCTCCAACTATGGCTACACCTTC. Its translation is CASSHPTPSNYGYTF. The rearrangement joins TRBV7-9 to TRBJ1-2; the D is unclear. V was pared by 5 bases and J by 2 bases, with 15 bases between. The CDR3 sequence is 15 residues long. CDR1 SEHNR and CDR2 FQNEAQ come from the germline V gene (reference sequence).